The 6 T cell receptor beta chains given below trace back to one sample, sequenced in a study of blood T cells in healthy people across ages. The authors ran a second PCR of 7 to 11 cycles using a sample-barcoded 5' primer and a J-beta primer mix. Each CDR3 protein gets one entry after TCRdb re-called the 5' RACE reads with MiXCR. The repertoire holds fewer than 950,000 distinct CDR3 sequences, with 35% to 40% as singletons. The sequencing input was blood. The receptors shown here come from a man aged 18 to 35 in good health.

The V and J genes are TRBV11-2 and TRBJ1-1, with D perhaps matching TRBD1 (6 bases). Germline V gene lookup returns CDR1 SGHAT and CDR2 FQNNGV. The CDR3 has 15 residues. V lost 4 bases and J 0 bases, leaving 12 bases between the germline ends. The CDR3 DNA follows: TGTGCCAGCAGCTCATCAGGGGCTGTGAACACTGAAGCTTTCTTT. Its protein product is CASSSSGAVNTEAFF. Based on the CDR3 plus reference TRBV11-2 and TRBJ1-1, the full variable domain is EAGVAQSPRYKIIEKRQSVAFWCNPISGHATLYWYQQILGQGPKLLIQFQNNGVVDDSQLPKDRFSAERLKGVDSTLKIQPAKLEDSAVYLCASSSSGAVNTEAFFGQGTRLTVV.

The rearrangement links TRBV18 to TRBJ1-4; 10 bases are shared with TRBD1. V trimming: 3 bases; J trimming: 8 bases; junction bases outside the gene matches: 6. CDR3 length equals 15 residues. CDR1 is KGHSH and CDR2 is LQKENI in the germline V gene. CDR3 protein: CASSPGQGIDEKLFF. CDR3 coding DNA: TGTGCCAGCTCACCGGGACAGGGGATAGACGAAAAACTGTTTTTT.

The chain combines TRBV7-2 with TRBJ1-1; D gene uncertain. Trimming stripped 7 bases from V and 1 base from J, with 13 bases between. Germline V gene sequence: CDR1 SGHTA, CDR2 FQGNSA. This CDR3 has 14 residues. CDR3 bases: TGTGCCAGCACCTCGGGGTCGAGGAACACTGAAGCTTTCTTT. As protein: CASTSGSRNTEAFF. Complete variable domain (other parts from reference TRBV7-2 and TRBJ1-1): GAGVSQSPSNKVTEKGKDVELRCDPISGHTALYWYRQSLGQGLEFLIYFQGNSAPDKSGLPSDRFSAERTGGSVSTLTIQRTQQEDSAVYLCASTSGSRNTEAFFGQGTRLTVV.

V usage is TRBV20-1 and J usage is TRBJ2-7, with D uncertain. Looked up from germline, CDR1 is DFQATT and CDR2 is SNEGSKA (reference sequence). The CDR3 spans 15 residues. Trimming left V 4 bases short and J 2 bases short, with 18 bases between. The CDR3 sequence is CSATPALPNTYEQYF. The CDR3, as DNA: TGCAGTGCTACACCCGCCCTGCCAAATACCTACGAGCAGTACTTC.

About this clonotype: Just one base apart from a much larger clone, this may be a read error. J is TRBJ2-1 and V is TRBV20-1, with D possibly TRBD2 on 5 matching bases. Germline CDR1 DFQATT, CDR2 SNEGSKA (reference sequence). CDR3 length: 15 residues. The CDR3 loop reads CSAAGQRSSCNEQFF. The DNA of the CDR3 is TGCAGTGCCGCGGGTCAGCGGAGCTCCTGCAATGAGCAGTTCTTC.

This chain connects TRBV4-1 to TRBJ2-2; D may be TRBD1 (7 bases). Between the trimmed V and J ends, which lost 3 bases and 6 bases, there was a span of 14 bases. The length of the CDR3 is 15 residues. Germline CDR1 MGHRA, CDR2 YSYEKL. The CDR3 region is CASSHGGQRAGELFF. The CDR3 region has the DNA TGCGCCAGCAGCCACGGGGGACAGAGGGCCGGGGAGCTGTTTTTT.